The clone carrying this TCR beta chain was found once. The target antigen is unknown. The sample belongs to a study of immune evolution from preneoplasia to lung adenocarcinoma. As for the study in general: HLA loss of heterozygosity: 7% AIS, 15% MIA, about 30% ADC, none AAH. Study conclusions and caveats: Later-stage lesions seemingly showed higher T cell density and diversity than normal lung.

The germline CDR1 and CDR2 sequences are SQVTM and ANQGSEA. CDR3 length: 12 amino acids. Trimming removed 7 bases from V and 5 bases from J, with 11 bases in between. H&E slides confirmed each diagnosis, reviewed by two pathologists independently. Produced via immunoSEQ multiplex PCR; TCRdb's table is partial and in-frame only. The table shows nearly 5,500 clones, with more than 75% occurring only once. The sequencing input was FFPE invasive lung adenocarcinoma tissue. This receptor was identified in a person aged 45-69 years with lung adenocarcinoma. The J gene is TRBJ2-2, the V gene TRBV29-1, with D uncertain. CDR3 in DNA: TGCAGCGCAAAACCAGCGACCGGGGAGCTGTTTTTT. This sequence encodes CSAKPATGELFF.